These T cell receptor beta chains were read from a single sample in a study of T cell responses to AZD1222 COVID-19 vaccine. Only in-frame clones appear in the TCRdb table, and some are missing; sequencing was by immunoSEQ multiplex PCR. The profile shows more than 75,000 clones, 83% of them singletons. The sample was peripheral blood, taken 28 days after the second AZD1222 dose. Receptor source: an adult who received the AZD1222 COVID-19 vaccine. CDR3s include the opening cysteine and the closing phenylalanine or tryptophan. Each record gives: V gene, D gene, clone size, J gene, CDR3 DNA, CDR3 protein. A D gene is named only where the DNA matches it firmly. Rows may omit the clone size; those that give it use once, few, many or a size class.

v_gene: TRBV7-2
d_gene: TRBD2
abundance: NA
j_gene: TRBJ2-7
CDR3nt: TGTGCCAGCAGCTTAGGGGGTAGCGGGAAAGTCTACGAGCAGTACTTC
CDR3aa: CASSLGGSGKVYEQYF

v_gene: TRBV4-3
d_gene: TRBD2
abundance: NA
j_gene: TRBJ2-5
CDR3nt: TGCGCCAGCAGCCAAGACAGGACTAGCGGGACCCAGTACTTC
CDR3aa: CASSQDRTSGTQYF

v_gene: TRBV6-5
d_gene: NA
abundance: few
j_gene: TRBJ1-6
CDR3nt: TGTGCCAGCAGTTACTCGACGAGCTCCTATAATTCACCCCTCCACTTT
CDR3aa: CASSYSTSSYNSPLHF

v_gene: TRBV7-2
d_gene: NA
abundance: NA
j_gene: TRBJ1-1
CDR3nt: TGTGCCAGCAGCTTAGCCTCCGGGACTTCAGAAGCTTTCTTT
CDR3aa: CASSLASGTSEAFF

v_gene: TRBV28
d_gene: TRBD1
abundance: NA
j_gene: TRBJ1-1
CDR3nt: TGTGCCAGCAGTTTACTTCCGGGACAGGGGAACACTGAAGCTTTCTTT
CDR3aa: CASSLLPGQGNTEAFF

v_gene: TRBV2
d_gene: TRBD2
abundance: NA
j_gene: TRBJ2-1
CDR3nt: TGTGCCAGCAGTGCACTAGCGGGAGAGAATGAGCAGTTCTTC
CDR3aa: CASSALAGENEQFF

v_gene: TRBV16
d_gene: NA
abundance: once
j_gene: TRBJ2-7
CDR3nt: TGTGCCAGCAGCCCTACTGGGCAGGGGAACTCCTACGAGCAGTACTTC
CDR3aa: CASSPTGQGNSYEQYF

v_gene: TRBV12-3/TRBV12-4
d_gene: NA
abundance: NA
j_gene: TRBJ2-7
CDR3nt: TGTGCCAGCAGGGGCTACGAGCAGTACTTC
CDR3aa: CASRGYEQYF

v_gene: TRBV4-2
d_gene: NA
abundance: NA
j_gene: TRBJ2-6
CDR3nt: TGTGCCAGCAGCCAAGGAAATACCGGGACGGCGGGGTTTGGGGCCAACGTCCTGACTTTC
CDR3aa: CASSQGNTGTAGFGANVLTF

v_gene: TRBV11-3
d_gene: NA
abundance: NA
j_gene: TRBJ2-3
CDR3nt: TGTGCCAGCAGGGGGACGGGAGATACGCAGTATTTT
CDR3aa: CASRGTGDTQYF

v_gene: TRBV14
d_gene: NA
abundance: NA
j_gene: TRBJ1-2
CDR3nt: TGTGCCAGCAGCTTTGGAGGGGCCGATGGCTACACCTTC
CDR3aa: CASSFGGADGYTF

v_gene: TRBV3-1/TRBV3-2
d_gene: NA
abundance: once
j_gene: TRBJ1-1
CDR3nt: TGTGCCAGCAGCCAACCTAAACAGGGTTCTATCCCCACTGAAGCTTTCTTT
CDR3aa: CASSQPKQGSIPTEAFF

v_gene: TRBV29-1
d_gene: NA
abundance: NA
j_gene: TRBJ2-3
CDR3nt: TGCAGCGCCGGAAAGGCCGGCACAGATACGCAGTATTTT
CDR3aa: CSAGKAGTDTQYF

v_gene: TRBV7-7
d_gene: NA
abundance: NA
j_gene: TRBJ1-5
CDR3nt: TGTGCCAGCAGCTTACCCGACAGAAACAATCAGCCCCAGCATTTT
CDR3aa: CASSLPDRNNQPQHF

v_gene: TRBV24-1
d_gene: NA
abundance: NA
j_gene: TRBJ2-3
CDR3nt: TGTGCCACCAGTGACCAGGGACGGAGGGTAGATACGCAGTATTTT
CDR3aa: CATSDQGRRVDTQYF

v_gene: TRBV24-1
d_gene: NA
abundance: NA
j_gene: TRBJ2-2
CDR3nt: TGTGCCACCAGTGTGGCGTTGGGGCAGGGGAACACCGGGGAGCTGTTTTTT
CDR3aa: CATSVALGQGNTGELFF

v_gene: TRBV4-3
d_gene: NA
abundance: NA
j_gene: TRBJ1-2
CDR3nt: TGCGCCAGCAGCCAAGTCAGAAGGAATGGCTACACCTTC
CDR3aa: CASSQVRRNGYTF

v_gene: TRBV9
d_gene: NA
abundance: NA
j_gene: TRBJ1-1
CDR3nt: TGTGCCAGCAGCGTAAAGATGAACACTGAAGCTTTCTTT
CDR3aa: CASSVKMNTEAFF

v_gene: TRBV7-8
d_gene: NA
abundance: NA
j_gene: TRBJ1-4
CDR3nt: TGTGCCAGCAGCTTAGCGAGCACCTATAATGAAAAACTGTTTTTT
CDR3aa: CASSLASTYNEKLFF

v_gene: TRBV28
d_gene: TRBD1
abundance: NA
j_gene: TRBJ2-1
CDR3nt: TGTGCCAGCAGTCTCCGGGACAGGAGTTTCAATGAGCAGTTCTTC
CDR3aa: CASSLRDRSFNEQFF